One sample yielded the 20 T cell receptor beta chains listed below, sequenced in a study of control samples from healthy donors and cancer patients. TCRdb keeps only in-frame clones here, not all; method: immunoSEQ multiplex PCR. The table records approximately 70,000 clones, approximately 86% of them present only once. Sequenced: blood. The receptors stem from a man in his 60s in good health.

The chain combines TRBV9 with TRBJ2-3, with 9 bases aligning to TRBD2. V lost 0 bases, J lost 4 bases, and 3 bases stayed unmatched. The CDR3 extends over 15 amino acids. Germline CDR1 reads SGDLS; CDR2 reads YYNGEE. CDR3 sequence reads: CASSVDGGRADTQYF. Written as DNA, the CDR3 is TGTGCCAGCAGCGTAGATGGCGGGAGGGCAGATACGCAGTATTTT.

The chain links TRBV18 to TRBJ1-2; D is possibly TRBD1 (6 bases). There are 13 residues in the CDR3. CDR1 KGHSH and CDR2 LQKENI come from the germline V gene. Trimming removed 3 bases at V and 14 bases at J, with 19 bases between. The CDR3: CASSPLFSTGQTF. CDR3 in DNA: TGTGCCAGCTCACCGCTTTTTTCGACAGGCCAGACCTTC.

The chain employs TRBV20-1 and TRBJ2-3; D is tentatively TRBD1 or TRBD2 (5 bases each). There are 14 residues in the CDR3. Looked up from germline, CDR1 is DFQATT and CDR2 is SNEGSKA (reference sequence). The V end lost 3 bases, the J end lost 0 bases, and 10 bases lay between the germline ends. The chain's CDR3 is CSASWGPSTDTQYF. Written as DNA, the CDR3 is TGCAGTGCTAGTTGGGGACCTAGCACAGATACGCAGTATTTT.

The V call is TRBV25-1, the J call TRBJ2-1; 8 bases are a match to TRBD2. The CDR3 length is 17 residues. V shed 3 bases and J 7 bases; nucleotides not matched to a gene: 14. Germline CDR1 reads MGHDK; CDR2 reads SYGVNS. The CDR3 nucleotides read TGTGCCAGCAGTGACCCCACGACTAGGGGGACTAGGAATGAGCAGTTCTTC. It yields the protein CASSDPTTRGTRNEQFF.

Concerning this clone: Other DNA sequences in the sample encode the same CDR3. V usage is TRBV30 and J usage is TRBJ1-5; D is perhaps TRBD1 (5 bases). Trimming removed 0 bases at V and 6 bases at J, with 9 bases between. The CDR3 extends over 13 amino acids. Germline V gene lookup returns CDR1 GTSNPN and CDR2 SVGIG (reference sequence). CDR3 DNA: TGTGCCTGGAGTGTGGCAGGGTCTCAGCCCCAGCATTTT. Its translation is CAWSVAGSQPQHF.

J is TRBJ2-1 and V is TRBV7-9; 11 bases line up with TRBD2. The CDR3 length is 16 residues. The trim removed 5 bases at V and 4 bases at J, leaving 7 bases unmatched. Germline CDR1 reads SEHNR; CDR2 reads FQNEAQ (reference sequence). The CDR3 DNA reads as TGTGCCAGCAGCCCAAGACTAGCGGGATCTTACAATGAGCAGTTCTTC. Its translation is CASSPRLAGSYNEQFF.

The gene calls are TRBV18 and TRBJ2-4; D is possibly TRBD1 (6 bases). CDR1 and CDR2 from the germline V gene are KGHSH and LQKENI. The CDR3 consists of 19 residues. Between the trimmed V and J ends, which lost 2 bases and 0 bases, there was a span of 20 bases. CDR3 amino acids: CASSPLTGEGPLAKNIQYF. CDR3 sequence (DNA): TGTGCCAGCTCACCATTGACAGGAGAGGGGCCACTAGCCAAAAACATTCAGTACTTC.

The chain is built from TRBV15 and TRBJ2-1; D gene unclear. The CDR3 consists of 12 residues. Germline values: CDR1 LNHNV, CDR2 YYDKDF (reference sequence). V lost 5 bases to trimming and J lost 0 bases, with 2 bases between them. CDR3 sequence reads: CATSPSYNEQFF. In nucleotides, the CDR3 is TGTGCCACCAGCCCCTCCTACAATGAGCAGTTCTTC.

The rearrangement uses TRBV7-9 and TRBJ2-4; D is possibly TRBD1 or TRBD2 (5 bases each). CDR1 and CDR2 from the germline V gene are SEHNR and FQNEAQ (reference sequence). CDR3 size: 15 residues. V was shortened by 4 bases and J by 2 bases, with 12 bases between the two germline ends. CDR3 sequence reads: CASSSQWGTKNIQYF. Here the CDR3 DNA reads TGTGCCAGCAGCTCGCAATGGGGGACCAAAAACATTCAGTACTTC.

V and J are TRBV7-2 and TRBJ1-5; a weak D match, TRBD1 (5 bases). Germline lookup yields CDR1 SGHTA and CDR2 FQGNSA. V dropped 5 bases and J dropped 4 bases, with 12 bases sitting between them. The CDR3 runs to 14 residues. In DNA, the CDR3 is TGTGCCAGCAGCCCTGACAGAGTAAATCAGCCCCAGCATTTT. It yields the protein CASSPDRVNQPQHF.

J is TRBJ2-7 and V is TRBV7-9; D might be TRBD2 (7 bases). The CDR3 consists of 15 residues. V was shortened by 5 bases and J by 9 bases, with 23 bases between the two germline ends. Germline CDR1 is SEHNR and CDR2 is FQNEAQ (reference sequence). The DNA for the CDR3 is TGTGCCAGCAGCGGGGGGGAGAACACGGGGGCCGGGCAGTACTTC. This encodes CASSGGENTGAGQYF.

The CDR3 region is CASSLGPFSTEAFF. In DNA form, the CDR3 reads TGTGCCAGCAGCTTGGGACCCTTTAGCACTGAAGCTTTCTTT. The chain links TRBV5-8 to TRBJ1-1, with D hard to call. With 0 bases removed from V and 4 bases from J, the gap between germline ends came to 10 bases. Per germline, CDR1 SGHTS and CDR2 YDEGEE. The length of the CDR3 is 14 residues.

The chain joins TRBV7-2 to TRBJ1-4, with 8 bases that match TRBD1. This CDR3 comprises 14 residues. The germline V gene encodes CDR1 SGHTA and CDR2 FQGNSA. J lost 7 bases, V lost 4 bases, and 5 bases had no gene match. Here the CDR3 DNA reads TGTGCCAGCAGCTCCAGGGGGCTAAGTGAAAAACTGTTTTTT. Encoded protein: CASSSRGLSEKLFF.

This chain joins TRBV30 and TRBJ1-6; 8 nucleotides match TRBD1. Looked up from germline, CDR1 is GTSNPN and CDR2 is SVGIG (reference sequence). The J segment lost 10 bases and the V segment lost 2 bases, leaving 7 bases of the junction unmatched. This CDR3 has 14 residues. CDR3 DNA sequence: TGTGCCTGGAGTAGAGGTGACAGGGGATCACCCCTCCACTTT. Translated, it gives CAWSRGDRGSPLHF.

This clone turned up a few times. Other DNA variants within this sample encode the same CDR3. This rearrangement joins TRBV6-5 to TRBJ1-2; D unresolved. The CDR3 has 14 amino acids. Trimming left V 3 bases short and J 5 bases short, with 13 bases between. Germline V gene data show CDR1 as MNHEY and CDR2 as SVGAGI. The CDR3 here is CASSYRSIGYGYTF. Written as DNA, the CDR3 is TGTGCCAGCAGTTATCGTTCTATCGGGTATGGCTACACCTTC.

The rearrangement joins TRBV11-2 to TRBJ2-5; D not certain. The V and J ends lost 4 bases and 2 bases respectively, with 5 bases between them. Germline assignment: CDR1 SGHAT and CDR2 FQNNGV. The CDR3 contains 12 residues. CDR3 sequence reads: CASSSNQETQYF. CDR3 DNA: TGTGCCAGCAGCTCGAATCAAGAGACCCAGTACTTC.

This clone rates as medium-sized. This sequence joins TRBV7-2 and TRBJ1-4, with 8 bases matching TRBD1. The V gene end was trimmed by 4 bases and the J gene end by 0 bases; junction bases not matched to a gene: 1. The CDR3 runs to 15 residues. The V gene's germline CDR1 is SGHTA and CDR2 FQGNSA. CDR3 DNA sequence: TGTGCCAGCAGCTCGGACAGGGCAACTAATGAAAAACTGTTTTTT. It codes for CASSSDRATNEKLFF.

This clone was counted only a few times. This chain connects TRBV4-2 to TRBJ2-7; perhaps D is TRBD1 or TRBD2 (6 bases each). The V end was cut by 0 bases, the J end by 6 bases, with 12 bases between. This CDR3 has 14 amino acids. Germline V gene data show CDR1 as LGHNA and CDR2 as YNFKEQ. Here the CDR3 reads CASSQEWRGSEQYF. Here the CDR3 DNA reads TGTGCCAGCAGCCAAGAATGGAGGGGGTCCGAGCAGTACTTC.

J is TRBJ2-1 and V is TRBV19; D is ambiguous. V lost 2 bases to trimming and J lost 8 bases, with 10 bases between them. This CDR3 contains 13 residues. From germline, CDR1 is LNHDA and CDR2 SQIVND (reference sequence). This chain's CDR3 is CASSISIEDEQFF. The DNA for the CDR3 is TGTGCCAGTAGTATAAGTATAGAGGATGAGCAGTTCTTC.

Note on this clone: Different DNA sequences within this sample yield the same CDR3. The rearrangement uses TRBV9 and TRBJ2-2; 10 bases line up with TRBD1. Germline V gene sequence: CDR1 SGDLS, CDR2 YYNGEE. The J segment lost 6 bases and the V segment lost 4 bases, leaving 6 bases of the junction unmatched. The CDR3 has 15 amino acids. Here the CDR3 reads CASSPRQGAPGELFF. The CDR3 DNA is TGTGCCAGCAGCCCCCGACAGGGGGCTCCCGGGGAGCTGTTTTTT.